This entry lists 12 T cell receptor beta chains sequenced from one sample in a study of blood T cells in healthy people across ages. PCR was performed a second time for about 7 to 11 cycles using a sample-barcoded 5' primer and a J-beta primer mix. TCRdb processed the 5' RACE reads anew with MiXCR; each CDR3 protein has one entry. The profile shows about 970,000 distinct CDR3 sequences, 45% to 60% of them singletons. Sequenced sample: blood. The origin of the receptors is a woman in her sixties or seventies in good health.

V usage is TRBV7-2 and J usage is TRBJ2-5; 7 bases are a match to TRBD1. The V gene's germline CDR1 is SGHTA and CDR2 FQGNSA. This CDR3 region has 14 residues. The V gene end was trimmed by 5 bases and the J gene end by 5 bases; junction bases not matched to a gene: 8. For the CDR3, the DNA is TGTGCCAGCAGCCTACAGGGGTGGGTGGAGACCCAGTACTTC. Translating gives CASSLQGWVETQYF.

This chain joins TRBV20-1 and TRBJ1-2; a possible D gene is TRBD1 (6 bases). The length of the CDR3 is 12 residues. CDR1 and CDR2 (germline): DFQATT, SNEGSKA (reference sequence). Trimming removed 5 bases from V and 7 bases from J, with 14 bases in between. CDR3 DNA: TGCAGTGCTGGAGGGGGGGCAGGTGGCTACACCTTC. Encoded protein: CSAGGGAGGYTF.

This clonotype was counted a few times. The chain joins TRBV20-1 to TRBJ2-6, with D possibly TRBD1 on 6 matching bases. This CDR3 spans 20 amino acids. Germline CDR1 is DFQATT and CDR2 is SNEGSKA (reference sequence). Between the trimmed V and J ends, which lost 5 bases and 0 bases, there was a span of 26 bases. Here the CDR3 DNA reads TGCAGTGCTCCCAGCAGGGGTGTTTTCCTTTTGGGCTCTGGGGCCAACGTCCTGACTTTC. The encoded protein is CSAPSRGVFLLGSGANVLTF.

There are a few counts of this clonotype. The chain couples TRBV7-9 to TRBJ2-5; the match to TRBD2 covers 8 bases. This CDR3 has 14 amino acids. V was clipped by 4 bases and J by 5 bases; unmatched bases: 6. Germline CDR1 reads SEHNR; CDR2 reads FQNEAQ (reference sequence). CDR3 bases: TGTGCCAGCAGCTCCGTAGCGGGAATTGAGACCCAGTACTTC. Amino acid sequence: CASSSVAGIETQYF.

This clonotype was found a few times. This chain links TRBV20-1 with TRBJ2-1, with D perhaps TRBD1 or TRBD2 (5 bases each). The CDR3 has 15 residues. Germline lookup yields CDR1 DFQATT and CDR2 SNEGSKA (reference sequence). Trimming removed 1 base at V and 2 bases at J, with 12 bases between. The CDR3 nucleotides read TGCAGTGCTAGAGTCCCGGGGCGGGCCTACAATGAGCAGTTCTTC. This translates into CSARVPGRAYNEQFF.

The J gene is TRBJ2-1, the V gene TRBV20-1; D is unclear. V lost 0 bases, J lost 12 bases, and 9 bases lay in between. The germline V gene encodes CDR1 DFQATT and CDR2 SNEGSKA (reference sequence). The CDR3 spans 11 residues. The CDR3 DNA is TGCAGTGCTAGAGACTTCGGGTGGCAGTTCTTC. Its protein is CSARDFGWQFF.

The V and J genes are TRBV4-2 and TRBJ2-5; 8 positions agree with TRBD2. The CDR3 is 16 residues long. Looked up from germline, CDR1 is LGHNA and CDR2 is YNFKEQ. Trimming cost V 5 bases and J 11 bases; bases outside gene matches: 19. The CDR3 DNA follows: TGTGCCAGCAGCTCATTTCTTAGCGGGATTGGGAATGAGCAGTACTTC. Residues: CASSSFLSGIGNEQYF.

V usage is TRBV7-7 and J usage is TRBJ2-5, with unresolved D. Trimming pared 5 bases from V and 8 bases from J, leaving 27 bases between. Germline V gene lookup returns CDR1 SSHAT and CDR2 FNYEAQ (reference sequence). The CDR3 spans 17 residues. Written as DNA, the CDR3 is TGTGCCAGCAGCCAAAATGGAAGAGGAATAGGGCGAGACACCCAGTACTTC. It translates to CASSQNGRGIGRDTQYF.

Notes on this clonotype: A junction boundary mismatches the germline segment, possibly from a read error. V gene TRBV27 combines with J gene TRBJ2-3, with D unresolved. Germline V gives CDR1 MNHEY, CDR2 SMNVEV (reference sequence). The CDR3 contains 15 residues. The CDR3 sequence is CVSSLIETSTDTQYF. The CDR3 region has the DNA TGTGTCAGCAGTTTAATCGAGACTAGCACAGATACGCAGTATTTT.

This clonotype appeared a few times. This chain joins TRBV20-1 and TRBJ2-1; 8 positions agree with TRBD2. The CDR3 has 15 amino acids. Germline V gene sequence: CDR1 DFQATT, CDR2 SNEGSKA (reference sequence). After removal of 7 bases from V and 4 bases from J, the junction contained 12 bases not matched to a gene. The CDR3 DNA sequence: TGCAGTGATGCACGGCGGGAGGCGCCTTACAATGAGCAGTTCTTC. Its protein is CSDARREAPYNEQFF.

This clonotype was recorded once. The chain is built from TRBV20-1 and TRBJ2-3, with TRBD2 identical over 7 bases. The CDR3 runs to 13 residues. Losses at the gene ends were 5 bases for V and 4 bases for J; bases not matched to a gene: 6. Germline V gene lookup returns CDR1 DFQATT and CDR2 SNEGSKA (reference sequence). This CDR3 is CSAAAGAPDTQYF. The CDR3 DNA follows: TGCAGTGCTGCCGCGGGAGCTCCAGATACGCAGTATTTT.

V and J are TRBV7-2 and TRBJ2-5; 10 positions match TRBD1. With 3 bases clipped from V and 5 bases from J, the junction kept 3 bases outside the gene matches. The CDR3 runs 14 residues. Per germline, CDR1 SGHTA and CDR2 FQGNSA. The CDR3 DNA reads TGTGCCAGCAGCTTGGACAGGGGGAGTGAGACCCAGTACTTC. Translation: CASSLDRGSETQYF.